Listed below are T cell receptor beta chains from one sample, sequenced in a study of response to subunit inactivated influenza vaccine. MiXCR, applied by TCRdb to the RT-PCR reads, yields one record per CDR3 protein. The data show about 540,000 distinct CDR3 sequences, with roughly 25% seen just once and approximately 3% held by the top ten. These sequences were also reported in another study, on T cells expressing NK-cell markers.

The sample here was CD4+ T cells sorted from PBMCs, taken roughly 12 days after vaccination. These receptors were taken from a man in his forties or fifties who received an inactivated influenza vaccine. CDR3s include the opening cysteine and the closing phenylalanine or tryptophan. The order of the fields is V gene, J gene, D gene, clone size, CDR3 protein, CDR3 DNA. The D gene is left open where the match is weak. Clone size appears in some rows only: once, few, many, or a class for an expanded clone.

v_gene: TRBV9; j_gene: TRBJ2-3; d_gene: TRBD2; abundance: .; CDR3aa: CASSVVAGGAQDTQYF; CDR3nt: TGTGCCAGCAGCGTAGTGGCGGGGGGTGCGCAAGATACGCAGTATTTT
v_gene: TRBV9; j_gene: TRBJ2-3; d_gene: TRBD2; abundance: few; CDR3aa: CASSRIGLAGALSRDTQYF; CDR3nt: TGTGCCAGCAGCAGAATCGGACTAGCGGGAGCGCTTAGTCGAGATACGCAGTATTTT
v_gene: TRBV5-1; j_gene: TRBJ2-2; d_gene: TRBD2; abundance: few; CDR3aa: CASSAPTSAPNTGELFF; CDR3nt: TGCGCCAGCAGCGCCCCGACTAGCGCCCCGAACACCGGGGAGCTGTTTTTT
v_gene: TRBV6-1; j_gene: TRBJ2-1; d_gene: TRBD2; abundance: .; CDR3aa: CASSLPLAGDYNEQFF; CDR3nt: TGTGCCAGCAGCCTACCACTAGCGGGAGACTACAATGAGCAGTTCTTC
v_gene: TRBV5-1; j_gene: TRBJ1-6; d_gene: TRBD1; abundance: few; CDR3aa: CASSPDRGYSPLHF; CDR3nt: TGCGCCAGCAGCCCGGACAGGGGTTATTCACCCCTCCACTTT
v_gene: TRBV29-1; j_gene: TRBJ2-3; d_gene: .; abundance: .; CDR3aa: CSVSTSTDTQYF; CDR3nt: TGCAGCGTTTCGACTAGCACAGATACGCAGTATTTT
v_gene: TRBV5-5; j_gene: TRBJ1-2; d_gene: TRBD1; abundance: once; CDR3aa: CASSLEGGATPFGYTF; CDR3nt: TGTGCCAGCAGCTTGGAAGGGGGCGCAACCCCTTTTGGCTACACCTTC
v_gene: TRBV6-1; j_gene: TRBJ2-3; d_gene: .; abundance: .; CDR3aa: CASSENLRTQYF; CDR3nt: TGTGCCAGCAGTGAAAACCTCCGAACGCAGTATTTT
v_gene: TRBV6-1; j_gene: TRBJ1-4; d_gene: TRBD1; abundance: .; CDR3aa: CASSKTGGSEKLFF; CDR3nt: TGTGCCAGCAGTAAAACAGGGGGCAGCGAAAAACTGTTTTTT
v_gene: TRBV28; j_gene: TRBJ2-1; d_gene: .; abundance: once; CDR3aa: CASSLPRYEQFF; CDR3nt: TGTGCCAGCAGCCTCCCCCGGTACGAGCAGTTCTTC
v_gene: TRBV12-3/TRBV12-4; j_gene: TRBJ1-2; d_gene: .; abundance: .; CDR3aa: CASRAGKLGGYTF; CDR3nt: TGTGCCAGCAGAGCGGGGAAACTGGGTGGCTACACCTTC
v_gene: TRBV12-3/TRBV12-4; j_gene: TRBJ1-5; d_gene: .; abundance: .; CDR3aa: CASSLGMYSNQPQHF; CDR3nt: TGTGCCAGCAGTTTGGGCATGTATAGCAATCAGCCCCAGCATTTT
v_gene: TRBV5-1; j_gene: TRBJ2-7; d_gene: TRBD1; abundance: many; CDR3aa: CASSFGQAREQYF; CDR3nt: TGCGCCAGCAGCTTTGGACAGGCCAGGGAGCAGTACTTC
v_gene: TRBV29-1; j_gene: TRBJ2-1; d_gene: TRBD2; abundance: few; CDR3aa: CSVDETSSMKKDNEQFF; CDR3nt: TGCAGCGTTGACGAGACTAGCAGCATGAAGAAGGACAATGAGCAGTTCTTC
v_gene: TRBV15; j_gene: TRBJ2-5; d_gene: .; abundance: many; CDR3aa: CATSRDQETQYF; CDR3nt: TGTGCCACCAGTCGGGACCAAGAGACCCAGTACTTC
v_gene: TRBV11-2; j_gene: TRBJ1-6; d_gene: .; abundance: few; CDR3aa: CASSLGGEYSPLHF; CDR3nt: TGTGCCAGCAGCTTGGGGGGGGAGTACTCACCCCTCCACTTT
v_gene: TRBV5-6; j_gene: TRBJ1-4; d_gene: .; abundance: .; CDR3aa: CASSLGGGKGSEKLFF; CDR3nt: TGTGCCAGCAGCTTGGGCGGGGGCAAGGGCTCTGAAAAACTGTTTTTT
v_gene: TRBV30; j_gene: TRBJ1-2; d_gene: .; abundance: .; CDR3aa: CAWIFVGEHTF; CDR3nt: TGTGCCTGGATATTCGTAGGCGAGCACACCTTC
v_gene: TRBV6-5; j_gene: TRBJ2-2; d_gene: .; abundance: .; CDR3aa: CASSYSGSTGGNTGELFF; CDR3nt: TGTGCCAGCAGTTACTCGGGATCGACAGGAGGGAACACCGGGGAGCTGTTTTTT
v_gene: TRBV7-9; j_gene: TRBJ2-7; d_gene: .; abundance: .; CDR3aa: CASSSGTPGEQYF; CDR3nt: TGTGCCAGCAGCTCCGGGACGCCGGGAGAGCAGTACTTC
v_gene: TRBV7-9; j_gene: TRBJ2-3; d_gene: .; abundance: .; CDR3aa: CASSPRPGPPHGDTQYF; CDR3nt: TGTGCCAGCAGCCCACGTCCAGGGCCCCCGCATGGAGATACGCAGTATTTT
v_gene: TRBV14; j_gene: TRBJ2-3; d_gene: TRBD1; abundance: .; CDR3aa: CASSQLTGKTDTQYF; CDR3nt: TGTGCCAGCAGCCAATTGACAGGGAAGACAGATACGCAGTATTTT
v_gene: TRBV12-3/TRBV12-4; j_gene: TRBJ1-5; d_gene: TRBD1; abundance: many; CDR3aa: CASSSTGGLGQPQHF; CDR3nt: TGTGCCAGCAGTTCAACAGGGGGCTTAGGTCAGCCCCAGCATTTT
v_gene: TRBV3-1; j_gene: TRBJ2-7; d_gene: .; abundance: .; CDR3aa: CASSNPGGGTYEQYF; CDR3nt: TGTGCCAGCAGCAACCCCGGGGGCGGAACCTACGAGCAGTACTTC
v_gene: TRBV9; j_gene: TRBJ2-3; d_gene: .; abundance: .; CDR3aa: CASSVSGLGTDTQYF; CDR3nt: TGTGCCAGCAGCGTATCTGGGCTGGGCACAGATACGCAGTATTTT
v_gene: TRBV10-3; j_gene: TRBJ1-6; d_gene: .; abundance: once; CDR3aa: CAISEKPDSPLHF; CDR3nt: TGTGCCATCAGTGAAAAGCCTGATTCACCCCTCCACTTT
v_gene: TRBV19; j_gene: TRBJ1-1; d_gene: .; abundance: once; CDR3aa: CASSIPQGTRLTEAFF; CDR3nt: TGTGCCAGTAGTATCCCCCAGGGAACCAGGTTGACTGAAGCTTTCTTT
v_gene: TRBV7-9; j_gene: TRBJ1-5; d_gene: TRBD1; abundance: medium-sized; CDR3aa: CASSSGSGTGRQDQPQHF; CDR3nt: TGTGCCAGCAGCTCCGGGTCCGGGACAGGGAGGCAGGATCAGCCCCAGCATTTT
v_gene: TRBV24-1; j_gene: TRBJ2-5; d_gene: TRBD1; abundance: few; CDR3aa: CATRSGQGETQYF; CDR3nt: TGTGCCACCAGATCAGGACAGGGGGAGACCCAGTACTTC
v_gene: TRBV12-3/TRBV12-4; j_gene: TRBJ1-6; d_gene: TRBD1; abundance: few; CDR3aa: CASSADRVNSPLHF; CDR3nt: TGTGCCAGCAGTGCGGACAGGGTTAATTCACCCCTCCACTTT
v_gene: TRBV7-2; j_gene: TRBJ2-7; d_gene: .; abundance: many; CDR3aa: CASSLFPAYEQYF; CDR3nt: TGTGCCAGCAGCTTATTCCCCGCCTACGAGCAGTACTTC
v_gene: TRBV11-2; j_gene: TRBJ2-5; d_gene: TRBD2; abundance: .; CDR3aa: CASSAVSGSGETQYF; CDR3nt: TGTGCCAGCAGCGCAGTGAGCGGGAGCGGAGAGACCCAGTACTTC
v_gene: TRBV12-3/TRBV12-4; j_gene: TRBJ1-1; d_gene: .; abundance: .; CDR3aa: CASTLLGNTEAFF; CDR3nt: TGTGCCAGCACCCTTCTCGGGAACACTGAAGCTTTCTTT
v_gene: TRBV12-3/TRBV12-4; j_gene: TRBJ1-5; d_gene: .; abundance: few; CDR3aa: CASSHGGDNQPQHF; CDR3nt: TGTGCCAGCAGTCACGGAGGCGACAATCAGCCCCAGCATTTT